This TCR beta chain came from a study of blood T cells in healthy people across ages. Whole-study findings and limits: The lack of PBMC sorting stopped any conclusive naive versus antigen-experienced comparison. There was no known CMV status for donors, so expanded clonotype changes were possibly confounded.

Isolation of PBMCs gave at least 6 million cells per sample. Total RNA was isolated from each sample in quantities of at least 6 micrograms. It was with a sample-barcoded 5' primer and a J-beta primer mix that a second PCR of roughly 7 to 12 cycles was run. TCRdb re-called the 5' RACE reads through MiXCR, storing one row per CDR3 protein. This table holds about 1.1 million distinct CDR3 sequences, 35% to 45% found once. There are 16 residues in the CDR3. Germline V gives CDR1 MNHNY, CDR2 SVGAGI (reference sequence). The V end was cut by 8 bases, the J end by 0 bases, with 19 bases between. As regards this clonotype: Its antigen is undetermined.

The rearrangement links TRBV6-6 to TRBJ1-1; D ambiguous. The clonotype was recovered from a young man in good health. Sequenced input: blood. The CDR3 bases are TGTGCCAGCCTGAATCCAGGCTCAAGGATGAACACTGAAGCTTTCTTT. Amino acid sequence: CASLNPGSRMNTEAFF.